The 26 T cell receptor beta chains in this list originate from one sample, sequenced in a study of T cells after yellow fever vaccination. One entry per CDR3 protein results from TCRdb running MiXCR on the 5' RACE reads. The sample contains approximately 58,000 distinct CDR3 sequences, 5.5% to 6% of which appear only once. The sequences come from PBMCs, either bulk or a sorted T-cell subset (CD4+, CD8+, memory, or dextramer-sorted; not recorded which), collected on the day of the yellow fever booster vaccination. The receptors originated from a man aged 18 to 29 who received the YFV17D yellow fever vaccine.

This clonotype has more than one count but fewer than ten. The chain uses TRBV12-5 and TRBJ2-5, with 9 bases fitting TRBD2. Germline V gene sequence: CDR1 LGHNT, CDR2 FRNRAP. CDR3 length: 14 residues. Trimming removed 1 base from V and 4 bases from J; junction bases left unmatched: 1. The CDR3 reads CASGLGSGGETQYF. The CDR3 bases are TGTGCTAGTGGTTTGGGTAGCGGGGGAGAGACCCAGTACTTC.

This clonotype was picked up many times. V gene TRBV6-6 combines with J gene TRBJ1-4; D may be TRBD1 (5 bases). Per the germline V gene, CDR1 is MNHNY and CDR2 is SVGAGI (reference sequence). The CDR3 sequence is 16 residues long. V was clipped by 0 bases and J by 5 bases, with 13 bases between them. The CDR3 region has the DNA TGTGCCAGCAGTTACTCGGGGACGGATCCCAATGAAAAACTGTTTTTT. This translates into CASSYSGTDPNEKLFF.

At least ten counts were recorded for this clonotype. This chain joins TRBV10-3 and TRBJ2-7; either TRBD1 or TRBD2 may fit D (5 bases each). This CDR3 has 15 amino acids. Germline V lookup: CDR1 ENHRY, CDR2 SYGVKD. Trimming shortened V by 9 bases and J by 3 bases, and 21 bases separated the two germline ends. The DNA for the CDR3 is TGTGCCATACGGGACCGCAGCATTCGCTTCTACGAGCAGTACGTC. It translates to CAIRDRSIRFYEQYV.

Ten or more counts support this clonotype. The V call is TRBV5-6, the J call TRBJ2-7; 7 bases align to TRBD2. Per germline, CDR1 SGHDT and CDR2 YYEEEE. The V segment lost 0 bases and the J segment 7 bases; nucleotides outside the gene matches: 7. The CDR3 sequence is 14 residues long. DNA of the CDR3: TGTGCCAGCAGCTTGGGCGGGGGTTATCTGGAGCAGTACTTC. Amino acids: CASSLGGGYLEQYF.

The chain has TRBV27 and TRBJ2-7; the match to TRBD1 covers 10 bases. Germline-derived CDR1 and CDR2 are MNHEY and SMNVEV (reference sequence). J gave up 7 bases and V 6 bases, and 9 bases lay outside the gene matches. The CDR3 consists of 14 residues. CDR3 region: CASRYGTGAIEQYF. The CDR3 DNA follows: TGTGCCAGCAGATACGGGACAGGGGCGATTGAGCAGTACTTC.

This clonotype turned up a few times. The rearrangement links TRBV20-1 to TRBJ1-1; perhaps TRBD1 as D (5 bases). From germline, CDR1 is DFQATT and CDR2 SNEGSKA (reference sequence). The CDR3 length is 15 residues. V lost 6 bases and J lost 1, with 18 bases in between. CDR3 in amino acids: CSAEEVGAPNTEAFF. The CDR3 DNA reads TGCAGTGCCGAGGAAGTCGGGGCCCCGAACACTGAAGCTTTCTTT.

This clonotype was seen ten or more times. The chain links TRBV7-9 to TRBJ2-1, with D possibly being TRBD1 (5 bases). V was clipped by 2 bases and J by 5 bases, with 10 bases between them. Germline V gene data show CDR1 as SEHNR and CDR2 as FQNEAQ (reference sequence). This CDR3 contains 14 residues. The CDR3 reads CASSLFPRDNEQFF. The CDR3 coding sequence is TGTGCCAGCAGCTTATTCCCCAGGGACAATGAGCAGTTCTTC.

This clonotype has more than one count but fewer than ten. CDR3 sequence (DNA): TGTGCCAGCAAGGGGAAACCCTACAATGAGCAGTTCTTC. Protein sequence: CASKGKPYNEQFF. This chain uses TRBV7-2 with TRBJ2-1, with D tentatively TRBD1 (5 bases). Trimming cost V 7 bases and J 2 bases, with 9 bases left between them. Germline assignment: CDR1 SGHTA and CDR2 FQGNSA. This CDR3 is built from 13 residues.

This rearrangement joins TRBV19 to TRBJ1-5; D perhaps matches TRBD1 (6 bases). Trimming shortened V by 6 bases and J by 5 bases, and 14 bases separated the two germline ends. The CDR3 has 14 amino acids. Germline V lookup: CDR1 LNHDA, CDR2 SQIVND (reference sequence). The CDR3 protein is CASRPRGAHQPQHF. CDR3 bases: TGTGCCAGTAGGCCTCGGGGGGCGCATCAGCCCCAGCATTTT.

The chain joins TRBV4-3 to TRBJ2-6; either TRBD1 or TRBD2 may fit D (5 bases each). The CDR3 is made up of 17 amino acids. V was trimmed by 2 bases and J by 1 base, leaving 12 bases between them. Germline loops: CDR1 LGHNA, CDR2 YSLEER. CDR3: CASSQFAEGSGANVLTF. The DNA for the CDR3 is TGCGCCAGCAGCCAATTTGCCGAGGGGTCTGGGGCCAACGTCCTGACTTTC.

In this sample, this clonotype turned up a few times. This chain connects TRBV6-5 to TRBJ1-2; possible D gene TRBD1, 6 bases. V was trimmed by 5 bases and J by 3 bases, leaving 19 bases between them. Germline CDR1 MNHEY, CDR2 SVGAGI. The CDR3 length is 16 residues. CDR3 residues: CASSATARGRDYGYTF. The CDR3 nucleotides read TGTGCCAGCAGTGCAACCGCCAGGGGAAGGGACTATGGCTACACCTTC.

The V call is TRBV2, the J call TRBJ1-2, with D unresolved. The CDR3 sequence is 12 residues long. The V end lost 4 bases, the J end lost 5 bases, and 8 bases lay between the germline ends. CDR1 and CDR2 from the germline V gene are SNHLY and FYNNEI. CDR3 sequence (DNA): TGTGCCAGCAGTGTTGGCCCGTATGGCTACACCTTC. Amino acids: CASSVGPYGYTF.

The chain uses TRBV5-1 and TRBJ2-3; D may correspond to TRBD1 or TRBD2 (6 bases each). This CDR3 contains 16 residues. The V end lost 4 bases, the J end lost 0 bases, and 15 bases lay between the germline ends. The germline V gene encodes CDR1 SGHRS and CDR2 YFSETQ. CDR3 in amino acids: CASSRRGSPSTDTQYF. CDR3 coding DNA: TGCGCCAGCAGCAGGAGGGGGTCCCCTAGCACAGATACGCAGTATTTT.

The sample holds many counts of this clonotype. The rearrangement uses TRBV12-3 or TRBV12-4 and TRBJ1-1, with D unresolved. The V gene lost 1 base and the J gene lost 0 bases, with 3 bases spanning the gap. CDR3 size: 13 residues. The CDR3 sequence: CASSLVLNTEAFF. The CDR3, as DNA: TGTGCCAGCAGTTTAGTGCTGAACACTGAAGCTTTCTTT.

This clonotype was observed many times. The J gene is TRBJ1-2, the V gene TRBV29-1; tentative D call: TRBD1 (5 bases). The germline V gene has CDR1 SQVTM and CDR2 ANQGSEA. There are 13 residues in the CDR3. Trimming took off 3 bases at V and 3 bases at J, with 11 bases between the two ends. CDR3 in DNA: TGCAGCGTTGATGGGGACGGGTACTATGGCTACACCTTC. It translates to CSVDGDGYYGYTF. The whole variable domain, remainder taken from reference TRBV29-1 and TRBJ1-2, is SAVISQKPSRDICQRGTSLTIQCQVDSQVTMMFWYRQQPGQSLTLIATANQGSEATYESGFVIDKFPISRPNLTFSTLTVSNMSPEDSSIYLCSVDGDGYYGYTFGSGTRLTVV.

Many counts were recorded for this clonotype. The chain combines TRBV7-9 with TRBJ2-1; 9 bases are a match to TRBD2. J lost 12 bases, V lost 1 base, and 10 bases had no gene match. This CDR3 comprises 15 residues. Looked up from germline, CDR1 is SEHNR and CDR2 is FQNEAQ (reference sequence). Here the CDR3 DNA reads TGTGCCAGCAGCTTAGTGGGACTAGCCTCCTGGGCGCAGTTCTTC. Residues: CASSLVGLASWAQFF.

This clonotype was picked up many times. V usage is TRBV7-8 and J usage is TRBJ2-1, with D perhaps TRBD1 or TRBD2 (5 bases each). Germline CDR1 reads SGHVS; CDR2 reads FQNEAQ. V was pared by 2 bases and J by 8 bases, with 13 bases between. CDR3 size: 14 residues. For the CDR3, the DNA is TGTGCCAGCAGCTTATTTGGGGGTAGGGATGAGCAGTTCTTC. Translated: CASSLFGGRDEQFF. Variable domain in full (rest from reference TRBV7-8 and TRBJ2-1): GAGVSQSPRYKVAKRGQDVALRCDPISGHVSLFWYQQALGQGPEFLTYFQNEAQLDKSGLPSDRFFAERPEGSVSTLKIQRTQQEDSAVYLCASSLFGGRDEQFFGPGTRLTVL.

This clonotype was picked up many times. The chain employs TRBV4-3 and TRBJ2-1; possible D gene TRBD1, 6 bases. Deletions cut 2 bases from V and 3 bases from J, with 11 bases between. The CDR3 runs 15 residues. The germline V gene has CDR1 LGHNA and CDR2 YSLEER. Here the CDR3 reads CASSQTGSFYNEQFF. CDR3 DNA sequence: TGCGCCAGCAGCCAAACAGGGAGTTTCTACAATGAGCAGTTCTTC.

This clonotype was observed many times. The chain employs TRBV12-3 or TRBV12-4 and TRBJ1-1, with a possible D match to TRBD1 (5 bases). The CDR3 contains 15 residues. V lost 4 bases and J 0 bases, leaving 12 bases between the germline ends. The DNA for the CDR3 is TGTGCCAGCAGTTATAATGGGGCCCTGAACACTGAAGCTTTCTTT. Its translation: CASSYNGALNTEAFF.

CDR3: CSASVGQKNTGELFF. CDR3 coding DNA: TGCAGTGCTAGTGTCGGACAGAAAAACACCGGGGAGCTGTTTTTT. The J gene is TRBJ2-2, the V gene TRBV20-1, with a possible D match to TRBD1 (6 bases). The CDR3 is 15 residues long. V was trimmed by 3 bases and J by 2 bases, leaving 13 bases between them. Germline-derived CDR1 and CDR2 are DFQATT and SNEGSKA (reference sequence).

Ten or more counts support this clonotype. The chain uses TRBV20-1 and TRBJ2-7; TRBD1 agrees at 9 bases. The CDR3 has 15 amino acids. The V segment lost 5 bases and the J segment 5 bases; nucleotides outside the gene matches: 13. Germline CDR1 reads DFQATT; CDR2 reads SNEGSKA (reference sequence). CDR3 in DNA: TGCAGTGCTTTACTGACAGGGGGAGCGACCGACGAGCAGTACTTC. This translates into CSALLTGGATDEQYF.

The J gene is TRBJ2-3, the V gene TRBV7-2, with a weak D call TRBD2 (6 bases). Germline lookup yields CDR1 SGHTA and CDR2 FQGNSA. CDR3 length equals 14 residues. V lost 7 bases, J lost 7 bases, and 18 bases lay in between. CDR3 residues: CASNPRPGGNTQYF. As DNA, the CDR3 is TGTGCCAGCAACCCACGTCCCGGAGGGAATACGCAGTATTTT. Looking up the rest from reference TRBV7-2 and TRBJ2-3 gives the full variable domain: GAGVSQSPSNKVTEKGKDVELRCDPISGHTALYWYRQSLGQGLEFLIYFQGNSAPDKSGLPSDRFSAERTGGSVSTLTIQRTQQEDSAVYLCASNPRPGGNTQYFGPGTRLTVL.

The gene calls are TRBV7-6 and TRBJ2-3, with D possibly matching TRBD1 (5 bases). Deletions cut 5 bases from V and 0 bases from J, with 15 bases between. This CDR3 contains 16 residues. Germline V gene data show CDR1 as SGHVS and CDR2 as FNYEAQ. In DNA, the CDR3 is TGTGCCAGCAGCGCTGGACACTTACTTAGCACAGATACGCAGTATTTT. Its translation is CASSAGHLLSTDTQYF.

The chain couples TRBV12-3 or TRBV12-4 to TRBJ2-1; the match to TRBD2 covers 11 bases. This CDR3 has 16 residues. V trimming: 2 bases; J trimming: 5 bases; junction bases outside the gene matches: 5. The CDR3 sequence is CASSLRLAGSHNEQFF. CDR3 nucleotide sequence: TGTGCCAGCAGTTTAAGACTAGCGGGGTCCCACAATGAGCAGTTCTTC.

The sample holds many counts of this clonotype. This chain joins TRBV25-1 and TRBJ2-7; 14 nucleotides agree with TRBD2. The CDR3 sequence is 13 residues long. CDR1 is MGHDK, CDR2 SYGVNS, per germline. With 10 bases clipped from V and 5 bases from J, the junction kept 4 bases outside the gene matches. The CDR3: CATQTSGGDEQYV. The CDR3 DNA reads TGTGCCACCCAGACTAGCGGGGGGGACGAGCAGTACGTC.

The sample holds a few counts of this clonotype. V is TRBV15 and J is TRBJ2-5; a weak D match, TRBD2 (6 bases). The CDR3 extends over 14 amino acids. Trimming cost V 4 bases and J 1 base, with 10 bases left between them. Germline V gene data show CDR1 as LNHNV and CDR2 as YYDKDF (reference sequence). The CDR3, as DNA: TGTGCCACCAGCAACTGGCGGGGCCAAGAGACCCAGTACTTC. Amino acid sequence: CATSNWRGQETQYF.